This is a list of T cell receptor beta chains from one sample in a study of PD-1 blockade in classical Hodgkin lymphoma. Clones were sequenced by immunoSEQ multiplex PCR, and TCRdb holds only the in-frame ones, with some missing. The table records around 50,000 clones, about 75% of them present only once. This sample comprised peripheral blood mononuclear cells (PBMCs), obtained before the fourth cycle of nivolumab. Receptor source: a human donor with classical Hodgkin lymphoma. CDR3s include the opening cysteine and the closing phenylalanine or tryptophan. The D gene is left open where the match is weak. Size values are once, few and many counts, or a class for expanded clones, and some rows have none.

v_call	clone_size	d_call	j_call	cdr3_length	cdr3_aa	cdr3_nt
TRBV28	-	-	TRBJ2-6	15	CASSLVGSGANVLTF	TGTGCCAGCAGTTTAGTGGGCTCTGGGGCCAACGTCCTGACTTTC
TRBV7-9	few	-	TRBJ1-4	14	CASSSQGTHEKLFF	TGTGCCAGCAGCTCCCAGGGAACACATGAAAAACTGTTTTTT
TRBV6-1	-	-	TRBJ2-7	15	CASSEFHGSPYEQYF	TGTGCCAGCAGTGAATTCCACGGGAGCCCCTACGAGCAGTACTTC
TRBV7-8	-	TRBD1	TRBJ2-1	15	CASSRRQGPYNEQFF	TGTGCCAGCAGCCGCAGACAGGGCCCCTACAATGAGCAGTTCTTC
TRBV2	many	-	TRBJ2-2	14	CASSEWTATGELFF	TGTGCCAGCAGTGAGTGGACAGCCACCGGGGAGCTGTTTTTT
TRBV6-6	-	TRBD2	TRBJ2-3	16	CASSYPTSGSTDTQYF	TGTGCCAGCAGTTACCCGACTAGCGGGAGCACAGATACGCAGTATTTT
TRBV6-6	-	TRBD1	TRBJ2-7	13	CASSQGQVYEQYF	TGTGCCAGCAGCCAGGGACAGGTCTACGAGCAGTACTTC
TRBV9	few	TRBD2	TRBJ2-1	16	CASSVVGGRPYNEQFF	TGTGCCAGCAGCGTAGTGGGCGGGAGGCCCTACAATGAGCAGTTCTTC
TRBV6-5	-	-	TRBJ2-7	13	CASSHQGGYEQYF	TGTGCCAGCAGCCACCAGGGGGGCTACGAGCAGTACTTC
TRBV7-9	-	TRBD2	TRBJ2-1	17	CASSYGGEGGPYNEQFF	TGTGCCAGCAGCTACGGAGGGGAGGGAGGGCCTTACAATGAGCAGTTCTTC
TRBV5-4	-	-	TRBJ2-1	14	CASSPRGGVDEQFF	TGTGCCAGCAGCCCCCGAGGGGGGGTCGATGAGCAGTTCTTC
TRBV29-1	few	-	TRBJ2-5	12	CSVSVAQETQYF	TGCAGCGTTAGCGTGGCGCAAGAGACCCAGTACTTC
TRBV11-2	many	TRBD1	TRBJ1-1	14	CASSFPGTVTEAFF	TGTGCCAGCAGCTTTCCCGGGACAGTCACTGAAGCTTTCTTT
TRBV19	once	-	TRBJ2-5	15	CASSPPGFRGETQYF	TGTGCCAGTAGTCCACCAGGGTTCAGGGGAGAGACCCAGTACTTC
TRBV9	-	TRBD1	TRBJ2-5	13	CASSADRGETQYF	TGTGCCAGCAGCGCGGACAGGGGAGAGACCCAGTACTTC
TRBV9	few	TRBD2	TRBJ2-7	15	CASSVEPSGTYEQYF	TGTGCCAGCAGCGTAGAACCCAGCGGGACCTACGAGCAGTACTTC
TRBV6-5	-	-	TRBJ1-2	14	CASSPMSGLGGYTF	TGTGCCAGCAGTCCCATGTCAGGGTTAGGGGGCTACACCTTC
TRBV19	-	-	TRBJ2-3	13	CASRRGGTDTQYF	TGTGCCAGTAGAAGGGGTGGCACAGATACGCAGTATTTT
TRBV2	few	TRBD1	TRBJ1-2	14	CASRPSQGAHGYTF	TGTGCCAGCAGACCTTCCCAGGGGGCCCATGGCTACACCTTC
TRBV6-6	-	TRBD2	TRBJ2-7	15	CASSLSGSSPHEQYF	TGTGCCAGCAGTTTGAGCGGGAGTAGTCCCCACGAGCAGTACTTC
TRBV7-9	-	-	TRBJ1-1	13	CASSTLVGTEAFF	TGTGCCAGCAGTACACTAGTGGGCACTGAAGCTTTCTTT
TRBV9	-	-	TRBJ2-5	17	CASSAPRTFGGQETQYF	TGTGCCAGCAGCGCCCCCCGAACATTTGGCGGACAAGAGACCCAGTACTTC
TRBV5-4	-	TRBD1	TRBJ1-2	15	CASSTGQGNYYGYTF	TGTGCCAGCAGCACGGGACAGGGGAATTACTATGGCTACACCTTC
TRBV7-6	-	-	TRBJ2-3	15	CASSLNSLLGDTQYF	TGTGCCAGCAGCTTAAACTCTCTCCTCGGAGATACGCAGTATTTT
TRBV28	-	-	TRBJ1-2	15	CASSLGTGTPPGYTF	TGTGCCAGCAGTCTAGGGACCGGGACACCTCCTGGCTACACCTTC
TRBV5-5	-	TRBD1	TRBJ2-1	16	CASSLETGNRYNEQFF	TGTGCCAGCAGCTTAGAGACAGGGAACAGGTACAATGAGCAGTTCTTC
TRBV4-1	once	-	TRBJ2-5	22	CASNVSLTVADVSAETQETQYF	TGCGCCAGCAACGTTAGCCTGACAGTGGCCGACGTTAGCGCAGAGACTCAAGAGACCCAGTACTTC
TRBV7-2	-	-	TRBJ2-6	15	CASRGGAGGANVLTF	TGTGCCAGCCGCGGGGGCGCAGGAGGGGCCAACGTCCTGACTTTC
TRBV23-1	-	-	TRBJ2-5	12	CASSQAPQTQYF	TGCGCCAGCAGTCAAGCCCCCCAGACCCAGTACTTC
TRBV11-3	-	-	TRBJ1-2	12	CASSLAGYGYTF	TGTGCCAGCAGCCTCGCGGGGTATGGCTACACCTTC
TRBV18	once	TRBD1	TRBJ1-2	15	CASSPTGQINYGYTF	TGTGCCAGCTCACCTACGGGACAGATTAACTATGGCTACACCTTC
TRBV4-1	-	-	TRBJ1-4	14	CASSQEGRREKLFF	TGCGCCAGCAGCCAAGAGGGAAGGAGAGAAAAACTGTTTTTT
TRBV6-1	-	TRBD2	TRBJ2-3	16	CASSGDSGSGTDTQYF	TGTGCCAGCAGTGGCGATAGCGGGAGCGGGACAGATACGCAGTATTTT
TRBV2	few	-	TRBJ1-2	13	CASSARGVNGYTF	TGTGCCAGCAGCGCTAGGGGGGTCAATGGCTACACCTTC
TRBV28	-	-	TRBJ1-1	12	CASSPRHLWAFF	TGTGCCAGCAGTCCCCGACATCTTTGGGCTTTCTTT
TRBV4-3	-	TRBD1	TRBJ1-2	15	CASSPQTGAGYGYTF	TGCGCCAGCAGCCCTCAGACAGGGGCGGGGTATGGCTACACCTTC
TRBV11-1	few	-	TRBJ2-3	15	CASSALRGSTDTQYF	TGTGCCAGCAGCGCCCTCAGGGGTAGCACAGATACGCAGTATTTT
TRBV10-1	once	-	TRBJ2-7	13	CASGGRRGGEQYF	TGCGCCAGCGGGGGGCGAAGGGGAGGCGAGCAGTACTTC
TRBV14	-	-	TRBJ2-7	15	CASSQDRWGSYEQYF	TGTGCCAGCAGCCAAGATCGGTGGGGCTCCTACGAGCAGTACTTC
TRBV11-2	-	TRBD2	TRBJ2-5	17	CASSLGPLAGERETQYF	TGTGCCAGCAGCTTAGGACCACTAGCGGGAGAACGAGAGACCCAGTACTTC
TRBV5-1	-	TRBD1	TRBJ2-1	15	CASSLTGGFYNEQFF	TGCGCCAGCAGCTTGACAGGGGGCTTCTACAATGAGCAGTTCTTC
TRBV5-4	-	-	TRBJ2-3	12	CASSYSTDTQYF	TGTGCCAGCAGCTACAGCACAGATACGCAGTATTTT
TRBV2	-	-	TRBJ1-5	14	CASSEFGGNQPQHF	TGTGCCAGCAGTGAGTTCGGGGGAAATCAGCCCCAGCATTTT
TRBV21-1	-	-	TRBJ2-5	15	CASSTGQGNEETQYF	TGTGCCAGCAGCACCGGACAGGGAAATGAAGAGACCCAGTACTTC
TRBV5-4	-	-	TRBJ2-2	14	CASNTRENTGELFF	TGTGCCAGCAATACACGGGAGAACACCGGGGAGCTGTTTTTT
TRBV7-2	-	TRBD2	TRBJ2-7	16	CASSGSGLAGTYEQYF	TGTGCCAGCAGCGGCTCAGGACTAGCGGGCACCTACGAGCAGTACTTC
TRBV28	-	-	TRBJ2-2	13	CASTNRVTGELFF	TGTGCCAGCACAAACAGGGTTACCGGGGAGCTGTTTTTT
TRBV19	-	-	TRBJ1-2	13	CASRSEPLYGYTF	TGTGCCAGTAGGTCTGAACCGCTCTATGGCTACACCTTC
TRBV7-2	once	TRBD1	TRBJ2-7	15	CASSLDSGGSYEQYF	TGTGCCAGCAGCTTAGACTCAGGGGGCTCCTACGAGCAGTACTTC
TRBV19	few	-	TRBJ2-1	15	CASSIVAGPYNEQFF	TGTGCCAGTAGTATAGTGGCGGGTCCCTACAATGAGCAGTTCTTC
TRBV9	-	TRBD1	TRBJ1-3	16	CASSVAWARGEDTIYF	TGTGCCAGCAGCGTAGCTTGGGCCAGGGGGGAAGACACCATATATTTT
TRBV14	-	TRBD2	TRBJ2-3	15	CASSPGSGRTDTQYF	TGTGCCAGCAGCCCGGGGAGCGGGAGAACAGATACGCAGTATTTT